This T cell receptor beta chain was captured by sequencing in a study of cytotoxic CD8 clonotypes in ibrutinib-treated CLL. Overall study results and limits: Sustained-remission and progressing patients were not sampled at matched times.

Germline V gives CDR1 LNHDA, CDR2 SQIVND (reference sequence). The CDR3 is made up of 15 amino acids. V dropped 5 bases and J dropped 0 bases, with 11 bases sitting between them. Assay used: immunoSEQ multiplex PCR; TCRdb lists only in-frame clones, some missing. The data hold around 97,000 clones, with about 72% observed a single time. In its sample, this clone was seen a few times. The antigen is unknown. This TCR came from a human donor with chronic lymphocytic leukemia. This chain links TRBV19 with TRBJ1-3, with D maybe TRBD1 (5 bases). Sequences were derived from PBMCs, sampled after 12 months of ibrutinib treatment. CDR3 amino acids: CASSQGRGSGNTIYF. The DNA of the CDR3 is TGTGCCAGTAGTCAGGGAAGGGGCTCTGGAAACACCATATATTTT. The full variable domain, with the rest looked up from reference TRBV19 and TRBJ1-3, is DGGITQSPKYLFRKEGQNVTLSCEQNLNHDAMYWYRQDPGQGLRLIYYSQIVNDFQKGDIAEGYSVSREKKESFPLTVTSAQKNPTAFYLCASSQGRGSGNTIYFGEGSWLTVV.